This T cell receptor beta chain was identified during a study of T cell clonality in common variable immunodeficiency. Findings and caveats of the study: TCRbeta clonality was increased in CVID versus healthy controls. Repertoire-complication correlations in CVID were limited by patient heterogeneity. Compared with controls, CVID subjects had fewer shared TCRbeta clones.

V was cut by 2 bases and J by 5 bases, with 15 bases left in between. Germline values: CDR1 SGHTA, CDR2 FQGTGA. The CDR3 totals 15 residues. TCRdb keeps only in-frame clones here, not all; method: immunoSEQ multiplex PCR. This sample has about 52,000 clones, each found more than once. This clone was seen at least ten times. Its antigen remains unidentified. The DNA ends 3 residues before the CDR3 does, and the rest of the CDR3 is filled in from the germline J gene. Sequencing was carried out using peripheral blood mononuclear cells. This clonotype was obtained from a person between 18 and 75 years old in good health. The V and J genes are TRBV7-3 and TRBJ1-1; D perhaps matches TRBD1 (5 bases). CDR3 in amino acids: CASSLQGQLGTEAFF. CDR3 DNA (partial): TGTGCCAGCAGCTTACAGGGCCAATTGGGGACTGAA.